The source of this T cell receptor beta chain is a study of identifying expanded T cells in peripheral blood. Points from the study as a whole: Clone count variance between roughly 2-week samples rose with total template count. Roughly 1.2 clones differed between technical replicates, versus about 15 and 19 over time.

Of note for this clone: The antigen is unknown.

Healthy donors had no documented immune events, such as infections, while sampled. TCRdb keeps only in-frame clones here, not all; method: immunoSEQ multiplex PCR. This table holds 100,000 to 150,000 clones, 75% to 90% found once. What was sequenced was blood. This TCR derives from a person aged 18 to 75 in good health.

Here the CDR3 reads CATSGQGNEKLFF. Written as DNA, the CDR3 is TGCGCCACCTCGGGACAGGGTAATGAAAAACTGTTTTTT. The chain recombines TRBV10-2 with TRBJ1-4, with 9 bases lining up with TRBD1. The junction had 4 bases not matched to a gene; V was cut back by 10 bases and J by 4 bases. Per the germline V gene, CDR1 is WSHSY and CDR2 is SAAADI. The CDR3 runs 13 residues.